This T cell receptor beta chain was sequenced in a study of blood T cell repertoires in COVID-19. V shed 2 bases and J shed 7 bases, with 17 bases lying between them. CDR1 is KGHSH, CDR2 LQKENI, per germline. The CDR3 is 15 residues long. Clones were sequenced by immunoSEQ multiplex PCR, and TCRdb holds only the in-frame ones, with some missing. The data contain about 200,000 clones, 70% to 90% of them seen just once; the ten biggest clones take up over 15%. Followed over time, Seattle patients had been enrolled while infection was active. The TCR originated in a man in his forties or fifties with COVID-19, enrolled during active disease. Input material: peripheral blood. V usage is TRBV18 and J usage is TRBJ1-1, with D possibly TRBD1 on 6 matching bases. The CDR3 spells CASSPGQGFGFEAFF. CDR3 DNA: TGTGCCAGCTCACCAGGGCAGGGGTTCGGTTTTGAAGCTTTCTTT.